This T cell receptor beta chain was profiled in a study of T cell responses to AZD1222 COVID-19 vaccine. This table comes from immunoSEQ multiplex PCR, and its TCRdb copy is limited to in-frame clones, with some not included. The repertoire holds about 150,000 clones, with approximately 90% as singletons. Findings and limits, study-wide: Just a handful of people given AZD1222 tested seropositive at baseline. Nearly half of spike-specific TCRs reportedly go after variant regions that carry no mutations. Possibly, clonal diversity was underestimated; donors were largely white British and included more females.

Comment on this clone: The antigen remains undetermined.

Second doses that came at about 4 or about 12 weeks were put together. This CDR3 has 17 amino acids. Germline values: CDR1 SGHVS, CDR2 FQNEAQ. V lost 1 base to trimming and J lost 0 bases; unmatched junction nucleotides: 8. This receptor was taken from an adult who received the AZD1222 COVID-19 vaccine. This material consisted of peripheral blood, taken 28 days after the second AZD1222 dose. The chain links TRBV7-8 to TRBJ1-1; 7 bases map to TRBD1. DNA of the CDR3: TGTGCCAGCAGCTTAGGCGGTGGGGGGACAGTGAACACTGAAGCTTTCTTT. It specifies CASSLGGGGTVNTEAFF.